One T cell receptor (beta chain) is described in this entry. These data are taken from a study of blood T cell repertoires in COVID-19. About the research overall: Some COVID-19 samples were acute and others convalescent; all came from the United States, Italy and Spain.

The age range of participants was 18 to 89 years, with residence in about 25 US areas. Clinical histories supplied by participants themselves formed the basis of cohort assignment. Under the authors' procedure: How many nucleated cells were present was estimated from reference gene primer amplification. Libraries were prepared by immunoSEQ multiplex PCR; TCRdb keeps only in-frame clonotypes and omits some of them. From that table come the V and J calls and clone size; the DNA was used to work out D and trimming. The repertoire holds roughly 200,000 clones, with roughly 83% as singletons. Sequencing used PBMCs or T cells enriched from blood (not recorded which). This receptor was obtained from a middle-aged man with acute COVID-19.

The CDR3 DNA reads as TGTGCCAGCAGCCCCCGGACAGTTTATGGCTACACCTTC. This sequence encodes CASSPRTVYGYTF. This chain links TRBV3-1 (or the pseudogene TRBV3-2) with TRBJ1-2, with D perhaps matching TRBD1 (6 bases). Trimming took 4 bases from V and 5 from J, leaving 11 bases between them. The CDR3 is 13 residues long. From germline, CDR1 is LGHDT and CDR2 YNNKEL (reference sequence).